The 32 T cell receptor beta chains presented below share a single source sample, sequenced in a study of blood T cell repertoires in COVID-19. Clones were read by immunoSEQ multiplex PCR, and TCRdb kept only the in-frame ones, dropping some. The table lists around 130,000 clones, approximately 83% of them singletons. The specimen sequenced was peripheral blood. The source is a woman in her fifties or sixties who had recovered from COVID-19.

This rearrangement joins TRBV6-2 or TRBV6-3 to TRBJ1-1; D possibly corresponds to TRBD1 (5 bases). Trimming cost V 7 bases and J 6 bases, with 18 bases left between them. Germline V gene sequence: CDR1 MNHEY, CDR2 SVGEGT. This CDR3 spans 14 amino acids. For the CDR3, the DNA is TGTGCCAGCAACCCTAACGGGGGTCCGGCTGAAGCTTTCTTT. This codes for CASNPNGGPAEAFF.

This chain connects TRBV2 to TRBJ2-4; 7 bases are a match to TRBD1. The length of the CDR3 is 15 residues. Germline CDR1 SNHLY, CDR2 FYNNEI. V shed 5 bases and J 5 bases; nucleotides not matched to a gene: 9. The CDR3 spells CASSPDRAIQNIQYF. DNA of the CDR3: TGTGCCAGCAGTCCAGACAGGGCAATTCAAAACATTCAGTACTTC.

CDR3 bases: TGTGCCAGCAGCCAACGGCGGGGGTCCGCAGATACGCAGTATTTT. Amino acids: CASSQRRGSADTQYF. The rearrangement joins TRBV14 to TRBJ2-3; 7 bases agree with TRBD2. V shed 2 bases and J 4 bases; nucleotides not matched to a gene: 6. The germline V gene has CDR1 SGHDN and CDR2 FVKESK. The CDR3 totals 15 residues.

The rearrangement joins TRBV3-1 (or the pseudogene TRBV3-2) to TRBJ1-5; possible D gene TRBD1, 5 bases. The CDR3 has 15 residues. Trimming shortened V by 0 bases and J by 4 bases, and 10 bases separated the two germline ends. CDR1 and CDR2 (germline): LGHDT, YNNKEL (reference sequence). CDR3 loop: CASSQDPDNNQPQHF. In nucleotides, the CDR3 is TGTGCCAGCAGCCAAGATCCGGACAATAATCAGCCCCAGCATTTT.

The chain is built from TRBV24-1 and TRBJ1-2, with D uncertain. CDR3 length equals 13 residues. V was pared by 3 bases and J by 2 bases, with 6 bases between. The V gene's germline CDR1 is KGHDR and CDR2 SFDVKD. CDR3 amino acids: CATSDHKNYGYTF. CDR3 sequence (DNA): TGTGCCACCAGTGATCACAAAAACTATGGCTACACCTTC.

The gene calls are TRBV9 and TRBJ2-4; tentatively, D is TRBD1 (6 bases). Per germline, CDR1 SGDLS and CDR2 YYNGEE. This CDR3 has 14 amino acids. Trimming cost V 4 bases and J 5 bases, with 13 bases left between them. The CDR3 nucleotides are TGTGCCAGCAGCCTTACAGGGTCCGAAAACATTCAGTACTTC. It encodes CASSLTGSENIQYF.

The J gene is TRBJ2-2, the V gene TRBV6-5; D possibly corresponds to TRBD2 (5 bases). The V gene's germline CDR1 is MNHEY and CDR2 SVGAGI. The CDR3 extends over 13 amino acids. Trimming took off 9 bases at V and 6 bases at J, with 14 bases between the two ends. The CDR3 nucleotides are TGTGCCAGTAGACGGGATCTGGCCGGGGAGCTGTTTTTT. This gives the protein CASRRDLAGELFF.

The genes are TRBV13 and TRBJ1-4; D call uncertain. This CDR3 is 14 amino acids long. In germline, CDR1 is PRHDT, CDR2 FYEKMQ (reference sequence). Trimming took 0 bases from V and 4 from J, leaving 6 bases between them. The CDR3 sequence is CASSLGQINEKLFF. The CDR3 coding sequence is TGTGCCAGCAGCTTAGGGCAGATTAATGAAAAACTGTTTTTT.

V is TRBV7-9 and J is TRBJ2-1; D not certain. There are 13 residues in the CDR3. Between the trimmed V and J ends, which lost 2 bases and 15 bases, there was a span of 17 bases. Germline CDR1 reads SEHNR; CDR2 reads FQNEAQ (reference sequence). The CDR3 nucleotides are TGTGCCAGCAGCTTATCGTTGGTGGTAGCCCCGTTCTTC. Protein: CASSLSLVVAPFF.

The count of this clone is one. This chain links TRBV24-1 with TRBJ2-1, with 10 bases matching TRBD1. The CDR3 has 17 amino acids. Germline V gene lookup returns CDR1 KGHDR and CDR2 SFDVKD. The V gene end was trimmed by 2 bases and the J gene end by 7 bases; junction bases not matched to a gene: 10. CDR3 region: CATSDSPGTGAFNEQFF. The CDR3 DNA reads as TGTGCCACCAGTGATTCACCCGGGACAGGGGCGTTTAATGAGCAGTTCTTC.

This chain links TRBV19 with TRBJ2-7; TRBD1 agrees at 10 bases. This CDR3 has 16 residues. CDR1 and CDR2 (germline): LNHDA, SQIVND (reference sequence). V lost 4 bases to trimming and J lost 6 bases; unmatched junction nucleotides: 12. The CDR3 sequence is CASSKSRDRGLGEQYF. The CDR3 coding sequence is TGTGCCAGTAGTAAAAGCCGGGACAGGGGATTAGGCGAGCAGTACTTC.

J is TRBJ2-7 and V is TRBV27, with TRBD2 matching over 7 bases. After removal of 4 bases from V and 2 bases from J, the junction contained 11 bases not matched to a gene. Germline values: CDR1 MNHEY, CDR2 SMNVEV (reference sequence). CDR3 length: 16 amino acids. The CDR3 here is CASSSPASGNPYEQYF. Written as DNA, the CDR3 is TGTGCCAGCAGTTCTCCAGCTAGCGGAAATCCCTACGAGCAGTACTTC.

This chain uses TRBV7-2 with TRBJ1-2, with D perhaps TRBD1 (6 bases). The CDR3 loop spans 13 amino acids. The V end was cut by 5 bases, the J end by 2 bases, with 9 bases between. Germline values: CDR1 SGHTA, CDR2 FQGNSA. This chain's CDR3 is CASSQDRNYGYTF. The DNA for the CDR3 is TGTGCCAGCAGCCAAGACAGGAACTATGGCTACACCTTC.

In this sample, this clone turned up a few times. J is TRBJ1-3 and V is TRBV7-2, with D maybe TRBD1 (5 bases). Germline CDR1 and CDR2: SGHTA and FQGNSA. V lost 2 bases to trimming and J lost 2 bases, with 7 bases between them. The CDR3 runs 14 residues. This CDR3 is CASSLLGPGNTIYF. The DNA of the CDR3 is TGTGCCAGCAGCTTACTGGGGCCTGGAAACACCATATATTTT.

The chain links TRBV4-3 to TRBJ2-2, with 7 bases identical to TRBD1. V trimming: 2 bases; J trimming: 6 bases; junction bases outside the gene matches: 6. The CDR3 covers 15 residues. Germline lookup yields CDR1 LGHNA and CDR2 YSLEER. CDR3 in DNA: TGCGCCAGCAGCCAATGGGACAGTCTTCCCGGGGAGCTGTTTTTT. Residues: CASSQWDSLPGELFF.

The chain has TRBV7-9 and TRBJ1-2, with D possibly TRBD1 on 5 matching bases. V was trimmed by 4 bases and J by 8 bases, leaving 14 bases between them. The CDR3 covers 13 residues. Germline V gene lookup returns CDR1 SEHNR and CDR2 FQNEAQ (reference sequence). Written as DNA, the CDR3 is TGTGCCAGCAGCTCAACCGCAGGGATGGGCTACACCTTC. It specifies CASSSTAGMGYTF.

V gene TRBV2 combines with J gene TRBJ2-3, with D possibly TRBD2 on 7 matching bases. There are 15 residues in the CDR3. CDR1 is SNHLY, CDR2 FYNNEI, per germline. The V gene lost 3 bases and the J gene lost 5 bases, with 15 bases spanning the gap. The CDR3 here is CASSDVGGQGDTQYF. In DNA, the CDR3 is TGTGCCAGCAGTGACGTGGGGGGGCAAGGAGATACGCAGTATTTT.

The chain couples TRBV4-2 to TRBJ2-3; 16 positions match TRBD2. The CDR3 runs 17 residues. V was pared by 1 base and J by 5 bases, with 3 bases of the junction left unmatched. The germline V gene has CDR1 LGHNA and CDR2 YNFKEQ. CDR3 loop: CASSQAGTSGGGDTQYF. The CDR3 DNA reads TGTGCCAGCAGCCAAGCCGGGACTAGCGGGGGGGGAGATACGCAGTATTTT.

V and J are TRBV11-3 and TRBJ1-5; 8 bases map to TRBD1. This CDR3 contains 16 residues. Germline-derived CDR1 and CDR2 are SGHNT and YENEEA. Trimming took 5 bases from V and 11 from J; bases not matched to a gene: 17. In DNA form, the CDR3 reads TGTGCCAGCAGCCAAGGTGCAGGGGGACAGGCGGGGGCCCAGCATTTT. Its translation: CASSQGAGGQAGAQHF.

The CDR3 nucleotides are TGTGCCAGCAGCCGACAGGAGAACACTGAAGCTTTCTTT. Protein sequence: CASSRQENTEAFF. The chain is built from TRBV7-9 and TRBJ1-1; tentatively, D is TRBD1 (6 bases). The germline CDR1 and CDR2 sequences are SEHNR and FQNEAQ (reference sequence). With 5 bases removed from V and 1 base from J, the gap between germline ends came to 8 bases. CDR3 length equals 13 residues.

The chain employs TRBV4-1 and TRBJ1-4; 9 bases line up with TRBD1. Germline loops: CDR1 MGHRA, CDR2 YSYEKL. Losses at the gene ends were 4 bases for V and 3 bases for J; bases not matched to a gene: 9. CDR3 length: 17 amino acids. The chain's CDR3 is CASSLNVRDRANEKLFF. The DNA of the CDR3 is TGCGCCAGCAGCCTAAATGTACGGGACAGGGCTAATGAAAAACTGTTTTTT.

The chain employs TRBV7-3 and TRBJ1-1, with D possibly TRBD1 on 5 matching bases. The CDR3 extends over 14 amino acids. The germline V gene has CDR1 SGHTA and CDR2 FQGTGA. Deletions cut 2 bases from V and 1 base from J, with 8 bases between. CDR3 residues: CASSLQGTNTEAFF. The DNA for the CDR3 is TGTGCCAGCAGCTTACAGGGAACGAACACTGAAGCTTTCTTT.

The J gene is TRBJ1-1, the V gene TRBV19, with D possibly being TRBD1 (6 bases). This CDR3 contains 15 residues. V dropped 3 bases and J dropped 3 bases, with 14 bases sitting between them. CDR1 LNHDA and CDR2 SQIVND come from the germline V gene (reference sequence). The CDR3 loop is CASSIHGGQYTEAFF. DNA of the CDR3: TGTGCCAGTAGTATCCACGGGGGGCAATACACTGAAGCTTTCTTT.

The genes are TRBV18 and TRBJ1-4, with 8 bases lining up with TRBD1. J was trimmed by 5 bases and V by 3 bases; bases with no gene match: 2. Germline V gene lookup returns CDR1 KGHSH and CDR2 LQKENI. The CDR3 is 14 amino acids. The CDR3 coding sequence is TGTGCCAGCTCACCGACAGGGGCGAATGAAAAACTGTTTTTT. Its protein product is CASSPTGANEKLFF.

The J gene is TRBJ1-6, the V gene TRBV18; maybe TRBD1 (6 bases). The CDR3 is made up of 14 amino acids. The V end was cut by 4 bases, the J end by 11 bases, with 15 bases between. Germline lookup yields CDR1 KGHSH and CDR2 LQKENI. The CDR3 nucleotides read TGTGCCAGCTCACGGACAGATAGAGTAACACCCCTCCACTTT. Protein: CASSRTDRVTPLHF.

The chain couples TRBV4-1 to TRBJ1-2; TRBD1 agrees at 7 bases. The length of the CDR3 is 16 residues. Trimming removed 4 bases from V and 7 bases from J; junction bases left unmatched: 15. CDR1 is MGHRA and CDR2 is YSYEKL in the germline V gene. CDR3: CASSLQGGPVKSGYTF. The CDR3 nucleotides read TGCGCCAGCAGCCTTCAAGGGGGCCCGGTTAAAAGTGGCTACACCTTC.

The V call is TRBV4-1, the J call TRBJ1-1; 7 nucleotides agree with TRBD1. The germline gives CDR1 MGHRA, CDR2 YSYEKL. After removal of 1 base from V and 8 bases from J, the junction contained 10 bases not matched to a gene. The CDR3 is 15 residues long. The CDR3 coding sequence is TGCGCCAGCAGCCAAGTTAGATCAGGGGGTAGAGAAGCTTTCTTT. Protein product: CASSQVRSGGREAFF.

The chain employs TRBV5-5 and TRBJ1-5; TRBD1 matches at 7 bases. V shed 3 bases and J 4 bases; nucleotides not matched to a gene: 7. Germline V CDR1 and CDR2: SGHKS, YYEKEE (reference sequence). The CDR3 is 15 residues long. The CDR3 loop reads CASSWGQLQNQPQHF. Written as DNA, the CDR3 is TGTGCCAGCAGCTGGGGACAGTTGCAGAATCAGCCCCAGCATTTT.

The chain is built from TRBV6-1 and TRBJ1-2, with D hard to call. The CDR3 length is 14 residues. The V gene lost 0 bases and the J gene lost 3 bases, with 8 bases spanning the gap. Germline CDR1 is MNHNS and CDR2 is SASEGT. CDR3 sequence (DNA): TGTGCCAGCAGTGAAGCGCTTGCGGACTATGGCTACACCTTC. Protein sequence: CASSEALADYGYTF.

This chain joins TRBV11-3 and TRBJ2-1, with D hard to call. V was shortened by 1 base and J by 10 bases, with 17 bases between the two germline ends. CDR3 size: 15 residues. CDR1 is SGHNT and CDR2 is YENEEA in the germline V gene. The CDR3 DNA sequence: TGTGCCAGCAGCTTAGGAATCGGTCCACGGTGGGAGCAGTTCTTC. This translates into CASSLGIGPRWEQFF.

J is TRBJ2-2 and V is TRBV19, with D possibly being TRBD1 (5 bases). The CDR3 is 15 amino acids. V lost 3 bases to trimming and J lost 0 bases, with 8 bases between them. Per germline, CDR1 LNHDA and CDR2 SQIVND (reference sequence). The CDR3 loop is CASSMTATNTGELFF. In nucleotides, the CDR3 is TGTGCCAGTAGTATGACAGCTACGAACACCGGGGAGCTGTTTTTT.

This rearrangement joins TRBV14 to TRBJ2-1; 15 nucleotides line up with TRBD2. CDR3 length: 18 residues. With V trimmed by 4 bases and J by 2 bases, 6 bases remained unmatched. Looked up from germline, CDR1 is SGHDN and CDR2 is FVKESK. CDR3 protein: CASSRGLAGGDPYNEQFF. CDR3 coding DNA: TGTGCCAGCAGCCGCGGACTAGCGGGGGGGGACCCCTACAATGAGCAGTTCTTC.